This T cell receptor (beta chain) derives from a study of blood T cell repertoires in COVID-19. At the level of the study: Spain, Italy and the United States supplied samples that represented acute and convalescent COVID-19. PBMCs, B-cell-depleted T cells, or T cells provided the cDNA or gDNA that made up the material.

The CDR3 is 16 residues long. The germline gives CDR1 KGHSH, CDR2 LQKENI. V shed 6 bases and J 4 bases; nucleotides not matched to a gene: 8. TCRdb's table, derived via immunoSEQ multiplex PCR, lists solely in-frame clones and lacks some. The sample shows around 33,000 clones, approximately 80% of them seen only once. This clone was seen just once. Input material: peripheral blood. This TCR was recovered from a human donor in a cohort sampled during active COVID-19. The rearrangement uses TRBV18 and TRBJ2-1; 11 nucleotides line up with TRBD2. The CDR3 nucleotides read TGTGCCAGCTCTCCAAAGACTAGCGGGACATACAATGAGCAGTTCTTC. Protein: CASSPKTSGTYNEQFF.